This passage covers 15 T cell receptor beta chains from one sample sequenced in a study of blood T cell repertoires in COVID-19. Sequencing was performed with immunoSEQ multiplex PCR; in TCRdb, only in-frame clones are kept and a portion is missing. The repertoire holds 170,000 or so clones, with more than 75% as singletons. Sequenced: peripheral blood. These receptors came from a woman in her 70s with COVID-19, enrolled during active disease.

The V and J genes are TRBV7-9 and TRBJ1-4; 7 bases agree with TRBD1. V lost 5 bases and J lost 2; bases outside the gene matches: 8. Germline values: CDR1 SEHNR, CDR2 FQNEAQ (reference sequence). The CDR3 extends over 16 amino acids. Here the CDR3 reads CASSNPRQGTNEKLFF. CDR3 coding DNA: TGTGCCAGCAGCAATCCGAGACAGGGCACTAATGAAAAACTGTTTTTT.

J is TRBJ2-2 and V is TRBV2, with TRBD1 matching over 10 bases. V lost 4 bases and J lost 7; bases outside the gene matches: 6. Germline lookup yields CDR1 SNHLY and CDR2 FYNNEI. This CDR3 spans 15 amino acids. CDR3 sequence reads: CASSADRGLGGELFF. In nucleotides, the CDR3 is TGTGCCAGCAGTGCTGACAGGGGGCTTGGCGGGGAGCTGTTTTTT.

The chain has TRBV6-1 and TRBJ2-7; D is uncertain. CDR1 and CDR2 (germline): MNHNS, SASEGT. V shed 3 bases and J shed 5 bases, with 11 bases lying between them. This CDR3 is 13 amino acids long. The CDR3 coding sequence is TGTGCCAGCAGTGAGCCGAGTCCCGACGAGCAGTACTTC. This translates into CASSEPSPDEQYF.

The chain uses TRBV27 and TRBJ1-2; 7 nucleotides align to TRBD1. The V and J ends lost 4 bases and 3 bases, in that order; junction bases with no gene match: 8. Germline loops: CDR1 MNHEY, CDR2 SMNVEV (reference sequence). The CDR3 loop spans 15 amino acids. CDR3 in DNA: TGTGCCAGCAGTTCTCCGGGACAGAACCACTATGGCTACACCTTC. Protein sequence: CASSSPGQNHYGYTF.

J is TRBJ2-7 and V is TRBV5-1; 10 positions match TRBD1. The CDR3 covers 14 residues. Looked up from germline, CDR1 is SGHRS and CDR2 is YFSETQ. V trimming: 4 bases; J trimming: 6 bases; junction bases outside the gene matches: 7. Here the CDR3 reads CASSVRDRGGEQYF. CDR3 bases: TGCGCCAGCAGCGTCCGGGACAGGGGTGGCGAGCAGTACTTC.

The chain uses TRBV7-9 and TRBJ2-5; a possible D gene is TRBD1 (6 bases). Germline V gene sequence: CDR1 SEHNR, CDR2 FQNEAQ (reference sequence). V lost 7 bases, J lost 5 bases, and 17 bases lay in between. The CDR3 extends over 14 amino acids. CDR3 sequence: CASTLQGTGETQYF. In DNA, the CDR3 is TGTGCCAGCACACTCCAGGGCACAGGGGAGACCCAGTACTTC. The full variable domain, with the rest looked up from reference TRBV7-9 and TRBJ2-5, is DTGVSQNPRHKITKRGQNVTFRCDPISEHNRLYWYRQTLGQGPEFLTYFQNEAQLEKSRLLSDRFSAERPKGSFSTLEIQRTEQGDSAMYLCASTLQGTGETQYFGPGTRLLVL.

In the case of this clone: The same CDR3 arises from other DNA sequences in this sample as well. This sequence joins TRBV18 and TRBJ2-7; TRBD2 might be the D (5 bases). This CDR3 is 14 amino acids long. The V gene lost 3 bases and the J gene lost 2 bases, with 11 bases spanning the gap. Germline CDR1 and CDR2: KGHSH and LQKENI. The CDR3 loop is CASSPLDGTYEQYF. The CDR3 DNA reads as TGTGCCAGCTCACCTCTCGACGGGACCTACGAGCAGTACTTC.

The chain employs TRBV7-3 and TRBJ1-2; D may be TRBD1 (6 bases). V shed 0 bases and J shed 8 bases, with 13 bases lying between them. The CDR3 has 14 residues. Germline V gene sequence: CDR1 SGHTA, CDR2 FQGTGA. In DNA form, the CDR3 reads TGTGCCAGCAGCTTAACTCCCGGGACACGAGGCTACACCTTC. The encoded protein is CASSLTPGTRGYTF.

The chain links TRBV4-2 to TRBJ2-2; D unclear. The CDR3 is 13 residues long. Germline V CDR1 and CDR2: LGHNA, YNFKEQ. The ends were cut back, 2 bases at V and 6 bases at J, with 7 bases in the middle. The CDR3 sequence: CASSQSGPGELFF. For the CDR3, the DNA is TGTGCCAGCAGCCAATCGGGTCCCGGGGAGCTGTTTTTT.

CDR3 nucleotide sequence: TGTGCCAGCAGCTTATCTTCTTGGGAGGAGAGCAATCAGCCCCAGCATTTT. Amino acid sequence: CASSLSSWEESNQPQHF. The V gene is TRBV11-2, the J gene TRBJ1-5, with no clear D. CDR1 and CDR2 from the germline V gene are SGHAT and FQNNGV. The CDR3 has 17 residues. With 2 bases removed from V and 1 base from J, the gap between germline ends came to 15 bases.

The V gene is TRBV12-5, the J gene TRBJ1-1; 10 bases are a match to TRBD1. The CDR3 loop spans 12 amino acids. Looked up from germline, CDR1 is LGHNT and CDR2 is FRNRAP. J lost 11 bases, V lost 5 bases, and 5 bases had no gene match. For the CDR3, the DNA is TGTGCTAGTGGTGGGGGACAGGGGAAGGCTTTCTTT. This translates into CASGGGQGKAFF. Filled out from reference TRBV12-5 and TRBJ1-1, the complete variable domain reads DARVTQTPRHKVTEMGQEVTMRCQPILGHNTVFWYRQTMMQGLELLAYFRNRAPLDDSGMPKDRFSAEMPDATLATLKIQPSEPRDSAVYFCASGGGQGKAFFGQGTRLTVV.

The V call is TRBV12-5, the J call TRBJ2-3, with 12 bases aligning to TRBD1. Trimming cost V 6 bases and J 6 bases; bases outside gene matches: 7. In germline, CDR1 is LGHNT, CDR2 FRNRAP. This CDR3 has 15 amino acids. CDR3 protein: CASGPGTGGRDTQYF. CDR3 DNA sequence: TGTGCTAGTGGACCCGGGACAGGGGGCCGCGATACGCAGTATTTT.

V gene TRBV11-2 combines with J gene TRBJ2-1, with TRBD1 matching over 10 bases. Germline CDR1 SGHAT, CDR2 FQNNGV. V lost 5 bases to trimming and J lost 3 bases; unmatched junction nucleotides: 7. The CDR3 is made up of 16 amino acids. The CDR3 is CASSPEGQGFYNEQFF. The DNA for the CDR3 is TGTGCCAGCAGCCCTGAGGGACAGGGGTTCTACAATGAGCAGTTCTTC. The full variable domain, rest sourced from reference TRBV11-2 and TRBJ2-1, is EAGVAQSPRYKIIEKRQSVAFWCNPISGHATLYWYQQILGQGPKLLIQFQNNGVVDDSQLPKDRFSAERLKGVDSTLKIQPAKLEDSAVYLCASSPEGQGFYNEQFFGPGTRLTVL.

The V and J genes are TRBV28 and TRBJ2-2; 12 bases line up with TRBD2. Germline CDR1 and CDR2: MDHEN and SYDVKM. The V gene end was trimmed by 6 bases and the J gene end by 5 bases; junction bases not matched to a gene: 4. The CDR3 is 15 residues long. The chain's CDR3 is CASRNGLAGTGELFF. The DNA of the CDR3 is TGTGCCAGCAGAAATGGACTAGCGGGAACCGGGGAGCTGTTTTTT.

This rearrangement joins TRBV30 to TRBJ2-1, with 7 bases fitting TRBD2. Germline CDR1 GTSNPN, CDR2 SVGIG (reference sequence). The CDR3 is made up of 11 amino acids. The junction had 1 base not matched to a gene; V was cut back by 3 bases and J by 8 bases. CDR3 bases: TGTGCCTGGAGACTAGCGTATGAGCAGTTCTTC. This codes for CAWRLAYEQFF.